This is a list of T cell receptor beta chains from one sample in a study of blood T cell repertoires in COVID-19. Here immunoSEQ multiplex PCR was the method, and the copy in TCRdb shows in-frame clones only, minus some. The table has 70,000 to 95,000 clones, around 96% seen once. Sequenced input: peripheral blood. These receptors were obtained from a human donor with active COVID-19. The donor label of this sample is uncertain. Each CDR3 is given with its conserved first and last residue.

J,V,CDR3
TRBJ2-1,TRBV11-2,CASSFRDSAYNEQFF
TRBJ1-2,TRBV27,CASSSSLGGYTF
TRBJ2-3,TRBV7-2,CASSPWTSSTDTQYF
TRBJ2-2,TRBV6-5,CASRHAASDGELFF
TRBJ1-2,TRBV18,CASSPGERDGYTF
TRBJ2-3,TRBV10-3,CAIKRAGSDTQYF
TRBJ1-6,TRBV28,CASSSPPPPYNSPLHF
TRBJ1-5,TRBV6-5,CASSSPGQIPGQPQHF
TRBJ2-1,TRBV6-5,CASKGLQGAIDEQFF
TRBJ2-1,TRBV24-1,CATSLAGGPHNEQFF
TRBJ2-3,TRBV3-1/TRBV3-2,CASSLNRGLTRGTDTQYF
TRBJ2-1,TRBV7-9,CASSLTSGRGNEQFF
TRBJ2-1,TRBV6-5,CATQGLAREQFF
TRBJ1-3,TRBV7-6,CASMPAPGQLSGNTIYF
TRBJ1-1,TRBV28,CASSLSLARQGQAFF
TRBJ2-7,TRBV19,CASSIRFTGDTVYYEQYF
TRBJ2-7,TRBV4-1,CASSQDGNSPSF
TRBJ2-3,TRBV7-2,CASSPGVRTQYF
TRBJ1-5,TRBV2,CASSERTGSHQPQHF
TRBJ1-5,TRBV19,CASTVQGAGGNQPQHF
TRBJ2-7,TRBV15,CATRREIINEQYF
TRBJ2-5,TRBV5-1,CASSLEPFRGSGQETQYF